The 25 T cell receptor beta chains below were found in one sample sequenced in a study of cytomegalovirus exposure and HLA in healthy donors. Both 60 Vbeta primers and 13 Jbeta primers went into the PCR. The table came from immunoSEQ multiplex PCR; TCRdb's copy has only in-frame clones and leaves some out. The profile shows roughly 120,000 clones, approximately 78% of them singletons. Sequencing used PBMCs. Receptors were obtained from a man aged 35 to 55 in good health and CMV-seronegative.

The chain is built from TRBV6-1 and TRBJ2-1; 8 bases are a match to TRBD1. The germline CDR1 and CDR2 sequences are MNHNS and SASEGT. V shed 4 bases and J 6 bases; nucleotides not matched to a gene: 17. The CDR3 length is 18 residues. This CDR3 is CASSGARTGIWVPNEQFF. DNA for the CDR3: TGTGCCAGCAGTGGGGCCCGGACAGGGATATGGGTCCCCAATGAGCAGTTCTTC.

The chain combines TRBV4-3 with TRBJ2-3, with a weak D call TRBD2 (6 bases). V lost 1 base and J 2 bases, leaving 10 bases between the germline ends. The germline V gene encodes CDR1 LGHNA and CDR2 YSLEER. The CDR3 contains 15 residues. CDR3 DNA: TGCGCCAGCAGCCAAGCGCGGGGAACCACAGATACGCAGTATTTT. This gives the protein CASSQARGTTDTQYF.

The sample holds a few counts of this clone. The chain combines TRBV4-3 with TRBJ2-1; possibly TRBD1 for D (6 bases). This CDR3 comprises 16 residues. The V end lost 4 bases, the J end lost 7 bases, and 20 bases lay between the germline ends. CDR1 LGHNA and CDR2 YSLEER come from the germline V gene. This CDR3 is CASSPRPPGEGNEQFF. In DNA form, the CDR3 reads TGCGCCAGCAGCCCCCGACCTCCAGGGGAAGGAAATGAGCAGTTCTTC.

This clone was observed a few times. V usage is TRBV13 and J usage is TRBJ2-5; 10 positions agree with TRBD1. Germline lookup yields CDR1 PRHDT and CDR2 FYEKMQ (reference sequence). The CDR3 contains 17 residues. Germline trimming cut 5 bases from V and 2 bases from J; bases unmatched to any gene: 11. The CDR3 reads CASSPKGGQGKQETQYF. The CDR3 DNA follows: TGTGCCAGCAGCCCCAAAGGGGGACAGGGGAAGCAAGAGACCCAGTACTTC.

The chain joins TRBV4-2 to TRBJ1-1; 9 bases match TRBD1. Germline CDR1 reads LGHNA; CDR2 reads YNFKEQ. Unmatched junction bases numbered 7, after V lost 0 bases and J lost 5 bases. The CDR3 covers 16 residues. CDR3: CASSQDRTGGLTEAFF. Here the CDR3 DNA reads TGTGCCAGCAGCCAAGACAGAACAGGGGGCTTGACTGAAGCTTTCTTT.

This rearrangement joins TRBV29-1 to TRBJ2-7, with 7 bases lining up with TRBD1. The CDR3 runs 14 residues. J was trimmed by 0 bases and V by 6 bases; bases with no gene match: 8. Germline CDR1 SQVTM, CDR2 ANQGSEA. The CDR3 bases are TGCAGCGTCCTCAGGGGGAGCAACTCCTACGAGCAGTACTTC. This encodes CSVLRGSNSYEQYF.

This rearrangement joins TRBV28 to TRBJ1-2; D may be TRBD1 (5 bases). Germline-derived CDR1 and CDR2 are MDHEN and SYDVKM. This CDR3 spans 14 amino acids. Trimming removed 3 bases at V and 4 bases at J, with 12 bases between. The CDR3 is CASSLAQGFYGYTF. The CDR3 DNA sequence: TGTGCCAGCAGTTTGGCCCAGGGATTCTATGGCTACACCTTC.

V and J are TRBV7-2 and TRBJ2-2, with D maybe TRBD2 (5 bases). Trimming removed 5 bases from V and 4 bases from J, with 8 bases in between. CDR1 is SGHTA and CDR2 is FQGNSA in the germline V gene. The CDR3 is made up of 13 amino acids. The CDR3, as DNA: TGTGCCAGCAGCCGGACTCGCACCGGGGAGCTGTTTTTT. As protein: CASSRTRTGELFF. Full variable domain (outside the CDR3, taken from reference TRBV7-2 and TRBJ2-2): GAGVSQSPSNKVTEKGKDVELRCDPISGHTALYWYRQSLGQGLEFLIYFQGNSAPDKSGLPSDRFSAERTGGSVSTLTIQRTQQEDSAVYLCASSRTRTGELFFGEGSRLTVL.

The chain's CDR3 is CASSLSSGTSGGLQETQYF. The CDR3 coding sequence is TGTGCCAGCAGCTTATCCTCCGGGACTAGCGGGGGCCTCCAAGAGACCCAGTACTTC. The chain has TRBV7-2 and TRBJ2-5, with TRBD2 matching over 14 bases. Germline loops: CDR1 SGHTA, CDR2 FQGNSA. The CDR3 has 19 residues. V shed 2 bases, J shed 1 base, and the junction held 9 bases outside the gene matches.

On this clone itself: A read error may account for a junction end that differs from germline. The CDR3: CASSLGGTYTGELVF. The CDR3 bases are TGTGCCAGCAGCTTAGGTGGGACTTACACCGGGGAGCTGGTTTTT. The genes are TRBV13 and TRBJ2-2, with D possibly being TRBD2 (6 bases). Germline V gene sequence: CDR1 PRHDT, CDR2 FYEKMQ (reference sequence). CDR3 length: 15 residues. The full variable domain, its missing parts supplied by reference TRBV13 and TRBJ2-2, is AAGVIQSPRHLIKEKRETATLKCYPIPRHDTVYWYQQGPGQDPQFLISFYEKMQSDKGSIPDRFSAQQFSDYHSELNMSSLELGDSALYFCASSLGGTYTGELVFGEGSRLTVL.

The chain carries TRBV28 and TRBJ1-3, with 8 positions matching TRBD1. This CDR3 comprises 14 residues. V lost 11 bases, J lost 4 bases, and 10 bases stayed unmatched. Per the germline V gene, CDR1 is MDHEN and CDR2 is SYDVKM. CDR3 coding DNA: TGTGCCTCGATATCCCGGGACAGGGGAAACACCATATATTTT. The encoded protein is CASISRDRGNTIYF.

The rearrangement links TRBV6-1 to TRBJ1-4, with no clear D. This CDR3 is built from 12 residues. Trimming cost V 8 bases and J 4 bases, with 8 bases left between them. Germline V lookup: CDR1 MNHNS, CDR2 SASEGT. CDR3 region: CASQRVNEKLFF. In DNA form, the CDR3 reads TGTGCCAGCCAGAGGGTTAATGAAAAACTGTTTTTT.

DNA for the CDR3: TGCGCCAGCAGCCATGACAGGTCTACGGGCAATCAGCCCCAGCATTTT. Translation gives CASSHDRSTGNQPQHF. V is TRBV4-1 and J is TRBJ1-5; a possible D gene is TRBD1 (6 bases). The CDR3 contains 16 residues. Germline-derived CDR1 and CDR2 are MGHRA and YSYEKL. Trimming removed 3 bases at V and 2 bases at J, with 14 bases between.

The chain combines TRBV6-6 with TRBJ1-3; D not certain. V dropped 8 bases and J dropped 0 bases, with 8 bases sitting between them. Germline values: CDR1 MNHNY, CDR2 SVGAGI (reference sequence). This CDR3 contains 13 residues. The CDR3 nucleotides are TGTGCCAGCCGAGGGTCCTCTGGAAACACCATATATTTT. It yields the protein CASRGSSGNTIYF.

The chain has TRBV27 and TRBJ1-1, with TRBD1 identical over 8 bases. The germline gives CDR1 MNHEY, CDR2 SMNVEV (reference sequence). V lost 6 bases, J lost 0 bases, and 6 bases stayed unmatched. The CDR3 spans 15 residues. The CDR3 DNA reads TGTGCCAGCAGGTACGGGACAGGATTGAACACTGAAGCTTTCTTT. Translation: CASRYGTGLNTEAFF.

The V call is TRBV5-4, the J call TRBJ2-1, with D possibly being TRBD1 (5 bases). The V and J ends lost 5 bases and 1 base respectively, with 16 bases between them. Germline CDR1 and CDR2: SGHNT and YYREEE (reference sequence). The CDR3 length is 16 residues. This CDR3 is CASRPAGKESYNEQFF. The CDR3 DNA follows: TGTGCCAGCAGGCCAGCAGGGAAAGAATCCTACAATGAGCAGTTCTTC.

The rearrangement joins TRBV11-1 to TRBJ2-5; D gene unclear. CDR3 length: 14 amino acids. Germline loops: CDR1 SGHAT, CDR2 FQDESV (reference sequence). V was trimmed by 5 bases and J by 5 bases, leaving 15 bases between them. The CDR3 loop is CASSRDSRLETQYF. CDR3 nucleotides: TGTGCCAGCAGCCGCGACTCGAGGCTTGAGACCCAGTACTTC.

This clone was seen only a few times. The chain couples TRBV5-4 to TRBJ2-4; D may be TRBD2 (5 bases). This CDR3 comprises 14 residues. CDR1 is SGHNT and CDR2 is YYREEE in the germline V gene (reference sequence). Trimming took off 3 bases at V and 7 bases at J, with 14 bases between the two ends. CDR3 protein: CASSSRAIGNIQYF. DNA of the CDR3: TGTGCCAGCAGCTCGAGGGCCATTGGGAACATTCAGTACTTC.

V gene TRBV7-9 combines with J gene TRBJ1-2; TRBD1 is a possible D gene (5 bases). Germline CDR1 reads SEHNR; CDR2 reads FQNEAQ (reference sequence). This CDR3 contains 14 residues. The germline V and J ends were trimmed by 4 bases and 8 bases, with 17 bases remaining between them. CDR3 nucleotides: TGTGCCAGCAGCTCTCAGGGACTAATAGGCGGCTACACCTTC. Amino acid sequence: CASSSQGLIGGYTF.

This clone showed up just once. This chain links TRBV5-1 with TRBJ2-7; 8 bases line up with TRBD1. The germline gives CDR1 SGHRS, CDR2 YFSETQ. The CDR3 spans 14 residues. Trimming cost V 0 bases and J 4 bases; bases outside gene matches: 3. The CDR3 region is CASSLGTGTYEQYF. The CDR3 DNA reads as TGCGCCAGCAGCTTGGGGACAGGGACATACGAGCAGTACTTC.

The V gene is TRBV28, the J gene TRBJ1-5, with D perhaps TRBD1 (5 bases). The length of the CDR3 is 15 residues. V dropped 6 bases and J dropped 7 bases, with 19 bases sitting between them. CDR1 is MDHEN and CDR2 is SYDVKM in the germline V gene. CDR3 loop: CASSPSQGQGQPQHF. As DNA, the CDR3 is TGTGCCAGCAGCCCGTCGCAGGGTCAGGGCCAGCCCCAGCATTTT.

The V call is TRBV11-2, the J call TRBJ1-6; possibly TRBD1 for D (6 bases). The CDR3 sequence is 12 residues long. Trimming removed 6 bases at V and 9 bases at J, with 9 bases between. The germline V gene has CDR1 SGHAT and CDR2 FQNNGV. CDR3 sequence reads: CASRPQGSPLHF. In DNA, the CDR3 is TGTGCCAGCAGACCACAGGGTTCACCCCTCCACTTT.

The chain recombines TRBV7-6 with TRBJ2-3; 10 nucleotides agree with TRBD2. Germline CDR1 SGHVS, CDR2 FNYEAQ. There are 17 residues in the CDR3. V trimming: 5 bases; J trimming: 4 bases; junction bases outside the gene matches: 12. The CDR3 spells CASSPRASGGSADTQYF. The CDR3 DNA reads as TGTGCCAGCAGCCCCCGTGCTAGCGGGGGAAGTGCAGATACGCAGTATTTT. The variable domain in full, with the rest retrieved from reference TRBV7-6 and TRBJ2-3, is GAGVSQSPRYKVTKRGQDVALRCDPISGHVSLYWYRQALGQGPEFLTYFNYEAQQDKSGLPNDRFSAERPEGSISTLTIQRTEQRDSAMYRCASSPRASGGSADTQYFGPGTRLTVL.

The chain recombines TRBV18 with TRBJ1-6; the match to TRBD1 covers 7 bases. Germline CDR1 and CDR2: KGHSH and LQKENI. This CDR3 contains 15 residues. V was pared by 6 bases and J by 4 bases, with 6 bases of the junction left unmatched. This chain's CDR3 is CASSPEGAYNSPLHF. CDR3 nucleotide sequence: TGTGCCAGCTCGCCAGAGGGGGCTTATAATTCACCCCTCCACTTT.

The rearrangement links TRBV19 to TRBJ2-1; 9 bases map to TRBD1. Losses at the gene ends were 7 bases for V and 6 bases for J; bases not matched to a gene: 10. CDR1 is LNHDA, CDR2 SQIVND, per germline (reference sequence). The CDR3 sequence is 15 residues long. CDR3 in amino acids: CASTVEDRGFNEQFF. CDR3 DNA sequence: TGTGCCAGTACGGTTGAGGACAGGGGTTTCAATGAGCAGTTCTTC.